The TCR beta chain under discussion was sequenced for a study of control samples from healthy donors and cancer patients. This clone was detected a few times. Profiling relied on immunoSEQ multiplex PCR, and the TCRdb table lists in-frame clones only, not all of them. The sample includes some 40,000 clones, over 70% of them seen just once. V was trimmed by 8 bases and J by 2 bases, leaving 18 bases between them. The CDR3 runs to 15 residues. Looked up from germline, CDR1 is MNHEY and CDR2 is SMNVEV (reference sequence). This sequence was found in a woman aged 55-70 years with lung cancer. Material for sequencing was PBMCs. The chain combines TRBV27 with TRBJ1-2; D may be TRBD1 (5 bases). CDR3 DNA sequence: TGTGCCAGCTCTCGGGGGGGGGTTTCCAACTATGGCTACACCTTC. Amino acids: CASSRGGVSNYGYTF.